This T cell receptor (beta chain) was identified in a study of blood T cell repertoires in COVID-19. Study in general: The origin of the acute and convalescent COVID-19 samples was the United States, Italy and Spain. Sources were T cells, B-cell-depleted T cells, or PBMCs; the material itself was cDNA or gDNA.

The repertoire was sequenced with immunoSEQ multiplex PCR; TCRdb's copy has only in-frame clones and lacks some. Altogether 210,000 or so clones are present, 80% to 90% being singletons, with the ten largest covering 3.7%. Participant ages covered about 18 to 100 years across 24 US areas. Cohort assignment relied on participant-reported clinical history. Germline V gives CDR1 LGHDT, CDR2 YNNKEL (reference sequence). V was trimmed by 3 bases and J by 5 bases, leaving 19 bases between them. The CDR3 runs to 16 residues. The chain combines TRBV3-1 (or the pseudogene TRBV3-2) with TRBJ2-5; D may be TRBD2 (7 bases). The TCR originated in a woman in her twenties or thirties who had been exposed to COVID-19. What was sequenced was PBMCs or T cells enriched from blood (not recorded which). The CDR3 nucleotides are TGTGCCAGCAGCCACTCCTCCGCGGGGGCCGGGGAGACCCAGTACTTC. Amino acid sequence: CASSHSSAGAGETQYF.